This TCR beta chain was captured in a study of blood T cell repertoires in COVID-19. Whole-study context: Samples representing acute and convalescent COVID-19 were sourced from the United States, Italy and Spain. PBMCs, B-cell-depleted T cells, or T cells were the source of the cDNA or gDNA that made up the material.

Details on this clone: Distinct nucleotide sequences in the sample also encode this CDR3.

Source study methods: Amplification of reference gene primers was used by the study to estimate nucleated cell counts. Assay used: immunoSEQ multiplex PCR; TCRdb lists only in-frame clones, some missing. D and trimming come from the DNA, and the V and J calls and clone size come from that table. The sample yields about 300,000 clones, roughly nine tenths seen once. Seattle patients were enrolled while actively infected and followed longitudinally. With 6 bases clipped from V and 0 bases from J, the junction kept 5 bases outside the gene matches. Germline values: CDR1 MNHEY, CDR2 SMNVEV (reference sequence). The CDR3 length is 14 residues.

The chain recombines TRBV27 with TRBJ2-7, with 7 bases fitting TRBD1. The origin of this receptor is a woman in her 30s with COVID-19, enrolled during active disease. Sequenced sample: peripheral blood. CDR3 residues: CASSRDRSSYEQYF. The CDR3 DNA is TGTGCCAGCAGCCGGGACAGAAGCTCCTACGAGCAGTACTTC.